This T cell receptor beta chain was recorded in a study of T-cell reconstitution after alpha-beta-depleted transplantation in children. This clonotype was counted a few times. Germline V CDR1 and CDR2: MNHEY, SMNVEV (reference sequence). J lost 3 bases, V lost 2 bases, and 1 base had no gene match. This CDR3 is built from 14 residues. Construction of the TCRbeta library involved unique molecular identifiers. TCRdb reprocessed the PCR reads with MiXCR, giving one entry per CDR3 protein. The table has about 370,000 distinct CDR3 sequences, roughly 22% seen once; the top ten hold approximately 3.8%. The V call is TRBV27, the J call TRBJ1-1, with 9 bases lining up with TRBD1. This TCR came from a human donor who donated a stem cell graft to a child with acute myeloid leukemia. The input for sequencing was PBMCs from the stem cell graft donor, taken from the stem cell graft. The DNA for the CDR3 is TGTGCCAGCAGTTTAACAGGGGGCTACACTGAAGCTTTCTTT. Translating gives CASSLTGGYTEAFF.